This T cell receptor beta chain came from a study of T-cell reconstitution after alpha-beta-depleted transplantation in children. This clonotype occurred a few times. Germline V lookup: CDR1 SGHTA, CDR2 FQGNSA. This CDR3 comprises 13 residues. V gave up 2 bases and J gave up 6 bases; unmatched junction bases: 0. Unique molecular identifiers were incorporated when the TCRbeta library was constructed. TCRdb ran MiXCR on the PCR reads and lists one entry per CDR3 protein. The data hold around 530,000 distinct CDR3 sequences, with approximately 32% observed a single time. The V and J genes are TRBV7-2 and TRBJ1-5; 8 bases agree with TRBD1. The sample in question was PBMCs from the stem cell graft donor, obtained from the stem cell graft. This sequence originates from a human donor who donated a stem cell graft to a child with aplastic anemia. CDR3 coding DNA: TGTGCCAGCAGCTTACAGGGGGCTCAGCCCCAGCATTTT. Its translation: CASSLQGAQPQHF.